The rows below give T cell receptor beta chains drawn from one sample of a study of patients and donors after allogeneic stem cell transplantation. TCRdb re-derived calls from the RT-PCR reads in MiXCR, one entry per CDR3 protein. The data show roughly 230,000 distinct CDR3 sequences, over 12% seen once. Sequences were obtained from blood, either unsorted or a sorted T cell fraction (not recorded which). The origin of the receptors is a human donor who was either an allogeneic HSCT recipient or a stem cell or donor lymphocyte infusion donor (not recorded which). It is not recorded whose cells these are; they may come from a transplant donor. CDR3s include the opening cysteine and the closing phenylalanine or tryptophan. Each record gives: CDR3 protein, V gene.

CDR3 protein: CACKNFYTEAFF
V gene: TRBV10-3

CDR3 protein: CSASSGRLFEQYF
V gene: TRBV20-1

CDR3 protein: CASSFDTYNEQFF
V gene: TRBV7-2

CDR3 protein: CASSLGQGLGYTF
V gene: TRBV25-1

CDR3 protein: CSASTGGWDDTQYF
V gene: TRBV20-1

CDR3 protein: CSASPTMREKLFF
V gene: TRBV20-1

CDR3 protein: CSVSFGTVNTEAFF
V gene: TRBV29-1

CDR3 protein: CASSTTDTQYF
V gene: TRBV7-9

CDR3 protein: CASSPHRGRYNEQFF
V gene: TRBV19

CDR3 protein: CASSSDRVAFPGELFF
V gene: TRBV4-3

CDR3 protein: CASSRLALSTDTQYF
V gene: TRBV4-1

CDR3 protein: CSVESGYGYTF
V gene: TRBV29-1

CDR3 protein: CSARVGSSGVNSPLHF
V gene: TRBV20-1

CDR3 protein: CASRNSGRDAGELFF
V gene: TRBV12-3/TRBV12-4

CDR3 protein: CASSFRQDLGNQPQHF
V gene: TRBV27

CDR3 protein: CSARTGAWETQYF
V gene: TRBV20-1

CDR3 protein: CASSGGASGNTIYF
V gene: TRBV12-3/TRBV12-4

CDR3 protein: CATSRGGAKNIQYF
V gene: TRBV24-1

CDR3 protein: CAVTTSYEQYF
V gene: TRBV30

CDR3 protein: CASSLLPDGANVLTF
V gene: TRBV7-9

CDR3 protein: CASSPEGRSQPQHF
V gene: TRBV18

CDR3 protein: CSAETLYEQYF
V gene: TRBV20-1

CDR3 protein: CASSQGGWGNEQFF
V gene: TRBV4-2

CDR3 protein: CASSFNYEQYF
V gene: TRBV6-2/TRBV6-3

CDR3 protein: CASSIPGGTNNEQFF
V gene: TRBV5-6

CDR3 protein: CASSSGQSANTGELFF
V gene: TRBV5-1

CDR3 protein: CATKKGTSTGSYTGELFF
V gene: TRBV12-3/TRBV12-4

CDR3 protein: CASSAGQTYGYTF
V gene: TRBV5-1

CDR3 protein: CASSSWGNQPQHF
V gene: TRBV6-6